One and the same sample provided the 14 T cell receptor beta chains below, sequenced in a study of T cell responses to AZD1222 COVID-19 vaccine. The repertoire was sequenced with immunoSEQ multiplex PCR; TCRdb's copy has only in-frame clones and lacks some. The repertoire holds around 130,000 clones, with roughly 92% as singletons. Source: peripheral blood, taken on day 0 of AZD1222 vaccination. The receptor set was obtained from an adult in good health.

The chain uses TRBV6-2 or TRBV6-3 and TRBJ1-1, with D uncertain. Germline-derived CDR1 and CDR2 are MNHEY and SVGEGT. V gave up 4 bases and J gave up 1 base, with 7 bases separating them. The CDR3 has 13 amino acids. The CDR3 sequence: CASSLVENTEAFF. CDR3 nucleotides: TGTGCCAGCAGTTTAGTGGAGAACACTGAAGCTTTCTTT.

The genes are TRBV18 and TRBJ2-2; 8 bases match TRBD1. The CDR3 has 17 residues. Trimming cost V 5 bases and J 4 bases; bases outside gene matches: 12. Germline V gene lookup returns CDR1 KGHSH and CDR2 LQKENI. As DNA, the CDR3 is TGTGCCAGCTCATCGGGACAGGTGGCCTTTGGCACCGGGGAGCTGTTTTTT. Translated, it gives CASSSGQVAFGTGELFF.

This clone was recorded only once. Here the CDR3 DNA reads TGTGCCACCAGCAGAGATCTAGAGGGTTGGGGCAATCAGCCCCAGCATTTT. This codes for CATSRDLEGWGNQPQHF. V is TRBV15 and J is TRBJ1-5; no reliable D call. This CDR3 spans 17 amino acids. Germline V gene lookup returns CDR1 LNHNV and CDR2 YYDKDF (reference sequence). V gave up 0 bases and J gave up 2 bases, with 14 bases separating them.

This clone was detected only a few times. The chain combines TRBV9 with TRBJ2-3; 8 bases are shared with TRBD2. V shed 3 bases, J shed 1 base, and the junction held 7 bases outside the gene matches. Looked up from germline, CDR1 is SGDLS and CDR2 is YYNGEE. The CDR3 totals 16 residues. Here the CDR3 DNA reads TGTGCCAGCAGCGGACGGCGGGGGGTTGGCACAGATACGCAGTATTTT. This translates into CASSGRRGVGTDTQYF.

The chain joins TRBV29-1 to TRBJ1-1, with TRBD1 matching over 9 bases. Germline V gene sequence: CDR1 SQVTM, CDR2 ANQGSEA. This CDR3 is built from 11 residues. The trim removed 6 bases at V and 6 bases at J, leaving 2 bases unmatched. This CDR3 is CSVDRGAEAFF. The CDR3 coding sequence is TGCAGCGTGGACAGGGGAGCTGAAGCTTTCTTT.

V and J are TRBV6-1 and TRBJ1-1, with D possibly matching TRBD1 (5 bases). V was trimmed by 3 bases and J by 10 bases, leaving 15 bases between them. CDR1 and CDR2 (germline): MNHNS, SASEGT. This CDR3 is 13 amino acids long. The CDR3 DNA is TGTGCCAGCAGTGACGCCCTGGGGGGAGCAGCTTTCTTT. Translation: CASSDALGGAAFF.

This clone was picked up a small number of times. The chain recombines TRBV27 with TRBJ1-5; TRBD1 is a possible D gene (6 bases). CDR3 length: 17 amino acids. Trimming removed 0 bases at V and 5 bases at J, with 17 bases between. The germline CDR1 and CDR2 sequences are MNHEY and SMNVEV (reference sequence). CDR3 region: CASSLSARQVEYQPQHF. CDR3 sequence (DNA): TGTGCCAGCAGTTTATCGGCCAGACAGGTGGAGTATCAGCCCCAGCATTTT.

This clone was detected only once. The chain joins TRBV19 to TRBJ1-1; TRBD1 agrees at 7 bases. Losses at the gene ends were 3 bases for V and 5 bases for J; bases not matched to a gene: 3. In germline, CDR1 is LNHDA, CDR2 SQIVND (reference sequence). The CDR3 extends over 13 amino acids. CDR3 DNA: TGTGCCAGTAGTATCCAGGGGGAAACTGAAGCTTTCTTT. Amino acids: CASSIQGETEAFF.

This chain connects TRBV27 to TRBJ2-1; 9 nucleotides agree with TRBD1. Germline V gene data show CDR1 as MNHEY and CDR2 as SMNVEV (reference sequence). This CDR3 spans 17 amino acids. Losses at the gene ends were 4 bases for V and 2 bases for J; bases not matched to a gene: 9. In nucleotides, the CDR3 is TGTGCCAGCAGTTCCGGGACAGGGTTCGGGGCCTACAATGAGCAGTTCTTC. Protein: CASSSGTGFGAYNEQFF.

This clone occurred once. J is TRBJ2-3 and V is TRBV2, with TRBD2 matching over 7 bases. The CDR3 sequence is 14 residues long. Germline V gives CDR1 SNHLY, CDR2 FYNNEI. The ends lost 6 bases at V and 4 bases at J; junction bases unmatched: 7. In DNA, the CDR3 is TGTGCCAGCAGGGCGGGGGTCTCAGCAGATACGCAGTATTTT. It encodes CASRAGVSADTQYF.

The V and J genes are TRBV7-9 and TRBJ2-1; 7 bases line up with TRBD1. The CDR3 spans 17 residues. Germline CDR1 SEHNR, CDR2 FQNEAQ (reference sequence). With 5 bases clipped from V and 7 bases from J, the junction kept 17 bases outside the gene matches. CDR3 loop: CASSAWLGQKARNEQFF. The CDR3 bases are TGTGCCAGCAGCGCGTGGTTGGGACAGAAAGCCCGGAATGAGCAGTTCTTC.

The rearrangement joins TRBV18 to TRBJ1-1; D might be TRBD1 (6 bases). Germline CDR1 is KGHSH and CDR2 is LQKENI. Trimming took off 3 bases at V and 10 bases at J, with 15 bases between the two ends. This CDR3 spans 13 amino acids. The CDR3 is CASSPPTGLRAFF. CDR3 DNA sequence: TGTGCCAGCTCACCGCCGACAGGATTGAGAGCTTTCTTT.

The rearrangement uses TRBV7-9 and TRBJ1-2; D is undetermined. Germline V lookup: CDR1 SEHNR, CDR2 FQNEAQ (reference sequence). CDR3 length equals 13 residues. V gave up 1 base and J gave up 8 bases, with 11 bases separating them. Here the CDR3 DNA reads TGTGCCAGCAGCTTAGGGCGGACCGGGGGCTACACCTTC. Amino acids: CASSLGRTGGYTF.

Worth noting for this clone: The same CDR3 arises from other DNA sequences in this sample as well. The J gene is TRBJ1-1, the V gene TRBV6-5; D unclear. Germline CDR1 is MNHEY and CDR2 is SVGAGI. The CDR3 is 13 amino acids. With 3 bases removed from V and 0 bases from J, the gap between germline ends came to 5 bases. The CDR3 DNA reads TGTGCCAGCAGTTATGGGATGAACACTGAAGCTTTCTTT. Translated, it gives CASSYGMNTEAFF.